This T cell receptor (beta chain) emerged from a study of T and B cells in COVID-19 patients. Across the study: Most recovered patients had mild to moderate COVID-19 treated as outpatients. Comorbidities linked to unfavorable COVID-19 outcome were present in about 90% of the 20 active-infection patients. Study conclusions and caveats: In COVID-19 patients, T cell receptor beta variable and joining gene use was reportedly strongly skewed.

BIOMED2 TRB-A/B primer pools were used in multiplex TRB PCR. TCRdb processed the multiplex PCR reads anew with MiXCR; each CDR3 protein has one entry. This sample has about 3,200 distinct CDR3 sequences, with under 25% found just once. This CDR3 has 13 amino acids. Germline V lookup: CDR1 SGHRS, CDR2 YFSETQ. Trimming stripped 4 bases from V and 6 bases from J, with 14 bases between. TRB was amplified from about 250-500 ng of blood genomic DNA. This clonotype was counted only a few times. The antigen remains undetermined. J is TRBJ2-7 and V is TRBV5-1; no clear D gene. This TCR was recovered from a human donor with active COVID-19. The sample comprised blood. The DNA of the CDR3 is TGCGCCAGCAGCCCCGGCAGGACCCGCGAGCAGTACTTC. Translation gives CASSPGRTREQYF.